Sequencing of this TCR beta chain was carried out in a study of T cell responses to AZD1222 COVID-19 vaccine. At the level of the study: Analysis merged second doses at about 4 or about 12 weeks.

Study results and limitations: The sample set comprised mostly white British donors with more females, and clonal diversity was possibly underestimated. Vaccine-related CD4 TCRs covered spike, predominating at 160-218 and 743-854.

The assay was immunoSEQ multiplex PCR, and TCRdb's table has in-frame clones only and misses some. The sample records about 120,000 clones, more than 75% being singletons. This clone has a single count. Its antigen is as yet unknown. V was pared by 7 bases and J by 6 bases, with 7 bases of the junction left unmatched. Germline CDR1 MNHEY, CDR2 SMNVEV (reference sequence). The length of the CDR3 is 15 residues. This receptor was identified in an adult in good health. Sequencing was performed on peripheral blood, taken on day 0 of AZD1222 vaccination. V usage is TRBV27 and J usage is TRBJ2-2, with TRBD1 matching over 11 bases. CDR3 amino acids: CASTLGQGGSGELFF. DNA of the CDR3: TGTGCCAGCACCTTGGGACAGGGGGGTTCCGGGGAGCTGTTTTTT.